Sequencing of this TCR beta chain was carried out in a study of shared clonotypes between healthy human individuals. Assay: immunoSEQ multiplex PCR; the TCRdb copy retains only in-frame clones and omits some. The repertoire has about 2.4 million clones, roughly nine tenths of them found once; the top ten carry 0.14%. The V gene's germline CDR1 is GTSNPN and CDR2 SVGIG (reference sequence). The CDR3 covers 13 residues. V was shortened by 2 bases and J by 4 bases, with 11 bases between the two germline ends. The V call is TRBV30, the J call TRBJ1-1, with D maybe TRBD1 (5 bases). The origin of this receptor is a man between 18 and 35 years old in good health. Sequenced material: naive CD4+ T cells sorted from blood. Subset: CD45RA+ positively selected. For the CDR3, the DNA is TGTGCCTGGAGTCGGACCGGGGGCACTGAAGCTTTCTTT. This codes for CAWSRTGGTEAFF.